These T cell receptor beta chains were read from a single sample in a study of blood T cell repertoires in COVID-19. Here immunoSEQ multiplex PCR was the method, and the copy in TCRdb shows in-frame clones only, minus some. The sample has fewer than 300,000 clones, 70% to 90% seen once. The sample taken for sequencing was peripheral blood. These receptors all stem from a woman between 50 and 59 years old with acute or convalescent COVID-19. CDR3s include the opening cysteine and the closing phenylalanine or tryptophan. Each record gives: V gene, D gene, clone size, J gene, CDR3 protein, CDR3 DNA. D genes are given only for firm matches. Size is omitted from some rows. Given values are once, few, many or a class for expanded clones.

v_call: TRBV7-2
d_call: TRBD2
clone_size: NA
j_call: TRBJ2-1
cdr3_aa: CASSPGGSGSYNEQFF
cdr3_nt: TGTGCCAGCAGCCCCGGGGGGAGCGGGAGTTACAATGAGCAGTTCTTC

v_call: TRBV9
d_call: NA
clone_size: NA
j_call: TRBJ2-3
cdr3_aa: CASSVDEGLVDTQYF
cdr3_nt: TGTGCCAGCAGCGTAGACGAGGGACTGGTGGATACGCAGTATTTT

v_call: TRBV28
d_call: TRBD2
clone_size: NA
j_call: TRBJ2-2
cdr3_aa: CASSITSGRGELFF
cdr3_nt: TGTGCCAGCAGTATAACTAGCGGGAGGGGGGAGCTGTTTTTT

v_call: TRBV9
d_call: NA
clone_size: NA
j_call: TRBJ1-2
cdr3_aa: CASSVGAGDGYTF
cdr3_nt: TGTGCCAGCAGCGTAGGGGCAGGGGACGGCTACACCTTC

v_call: TRBV18
d_call: TRBD1
clone_size: NA
j_call: TRBJ2-7
cdr3_aa: CASSPYPGTEAYEQYF
cdr3_nt: TGTGCCAGCTCACCATATCCAGGGACAGAGGCCTACGAGCAGTACTTC

v_call: TRBV18
d_call: NA
clone_size: NA
j_call: TRBJ2-1
cdr3_aa: CASSPGNGGTVYNEQFF
cdr3_nt: TGTGCCAGCTCACCAGGAAATGGGGGGACCGTTTACAATGAGCAGTTCTTC

v_call: TRBV7-2
d_call: TRBD2
clone_size: NA
j_call: TRBJ2-3
cdr3_aa: CATGVGRGNTDTQYF
cdr3_nt: TGTGCCACCGGCGTGGGGAGGGGAAACACAGATACGCAGTATTTT

v_call: TRBV5-8
d_call: NA
clone_size: NA
j_call: TRBJ1-1
cdr3_aa: CASSTARQGAAFF
cdr3_nt: TGTGCCAGCAGCACGGCGCGGCAGGGCGCAGCTTTCTTT

v_call: TRBV5-4
d_call: NA
clone_size: NA
j_call: TRBJ2-3
cdr3_aa: CASSLDWGGRDTQYF
cdr3_nt: TGTGCCAGCAGCTTGGATTGGGGCGGTCGAGATACGCAGTATTTT

v_call: TRBV14
d_call: TRBD2
clone_size: NA
j_call: TRBJ2-3
cdr3_aa: CASSSERGSTDTQYF
cdr3_nt: TGTGCCAGCAGCAGTGAGCGGGGCTCCACAGATACGCAGTATTTT

v_call: TRBV5-4
d_call: NA
clone_size: NA
j_call: TRBJ2-3
cdr3_aa: CASSPDGVSTDTQYF
cdr3_nt: TGTGCCAGCAGCCCTGACGGAGTCAGCACAGATACGCAGTATTTT

v_call: TRBV19
d_call: TRBD2
clone_size: once
j_call: TRBJ2-2
cdr3_aa: CASSRQSWTSGRGGWRTGELFF
cdr3_nt: TGTGCCAGTAGTCGTCAGTCCTGGACTAGCGGGAGAGGAGGGTGGAGAACCGGGGAGCTGTTTTTT

v_call: TRBV6-5
d_call: NA
clone_size: NA
j_call: TRBJ2-7
cdr3_aa: CASSQGPYEQYF
cdr3_nt: TGTGCCAGCAGTCAGGGGCCCTACGAGCAGTACTTC

v_call: TRBV4-1
d_call: NA
clone_size: once
j_call: TRBJ2-3
cdr3_aa: CASSQGSTSTDTQYF
cdr3_nt: TGCGCCAGCAGCCAGGGCAGCACTAGCACAGATACGCAGTATTTT

v_call: TRBV2
d_call: TRBD1
clone_size: NA
j_call: TRBJ1-1
cdr3_aa: CASSAWTGRKAFF
cdr3_nt: TGTGCCAGCAGCGCTTGGACAGGGAGGAAAGCTTTCTTT

v_call: TRBV28
d_call: NA
clone_size: once
j_call: TRBJ1-2
cdr3_aa: CASIKPGDRNYGYTF
cdr3_nt: TGTGCCAGCATCAAACCGGGAGATAGGAACTATGGCTACACCTTC

v_call: TRBV27
d_call: NA
clone_size: NA
j_call: TRBJ2-7
cdr3_aa: CASSLSRAHEQYF
cdr3_nt: TGTGCCAGCAGTTTATCCAGGGCCCACGAGCAGTACTTC

v_call: TRBV20-1
d_call: TRBD1
clone_size: NA
j_call: TRBJ2-7
cdr3_aa: CSASPLDRAGNEQYF
cdr3_nt: TGCAGTGCTAGTCCCTTGGACAGGGCTGGCAACGAGCAGTACTTC

v_call: TRBV9
d_call: TRBD2
clone_size: NA
j_call: TRBJ2-1
cdr3_aa: CASRDEGLAGDEQFF
cdr3_nt: TGTGCCAGCAGAGACGAGGGACTAGCGGGAGATGAGCAGTTCTTC

v_call: TRBV11-3
d_call: NA
clone_size: NA
j_call: TRBJ2-7
cdr3_aa: CASSSSWGDSYEQYF
cdr3_nt: TGTGCCAGCAGCTCGTCCTGGGGGGACTCCTACGAGCAGTACTTC

v_call: TRBV18
d_call: NA
clone_size: NA
j_call: TRBJ2-2
cdr3_aa: CASYGLLNTGELFF
cdr3_nt: TGTGCCAGCTACGGACTCTTGAACACCGGGGAGCTGTTTTTT

v_call: TRBV14
d_call: NA
clone_size: NA
j_call: TRBJ2-5
cdr3_aa: CASSLLTYRVGNQETQYF
cdr3_nt: TGTGCCAGCAGCTTACTCACTTACAGGGTCGGTAACCAAGAGACCCAGTACTTC

v_call: TRBV29-1
d_call: TRBD1
clone_size: once
j_call: TRBJ2-7
cdr3_aa: CSVAGQGGTYEQYF
cdr3_nt: TGCAGCGTTGCCGGACAGGGTGGTACCTACGAGCAGTACTTC

v_call: TRBV4-1
d_call: TRBD1
clone_size: NA
j_call: TRBJ2-5
cdr3_aa: CASSQGDRDQETQYF
cdr3_nt: TGCGCCAGCAGCCAAGGGGACAGGGACCAAGAGACCCAGTACTTC

v_call: TRBV6-6
d_call: TRBD2
clone_size: NA
j_call: TRBJ2-1
cdr3_aa: CASSSSGSFYNEQFF
cdr3_nt: TGTGCCAGCAGTTCCAGCGGGAGTTTCTACAATGAGCAGTTCTTC

v_call: TRBV5-1
d_call: TRBD2
clone_size: NA
j_call: TRBJ2-7
cdr3_aa: CASSLFAGERYEQYF
cdr3_nt: TGCGCCAGCAGCTTGTTCGCGGGAGAAAGATACGAGCAGTACTTC

v_call: TRBV6-6
d_call: NA
clone_size: NA
j_call: TRBJ1-1
cdr3_aa: CASSYSNRETEAFF
cdr3_nt: TGTGCCAGCAGTTACTCGAACAGGGAGACTGAAGCTTTCTTT

v_call: TRBV10-3
d_call: TRBD1
clone_size: NA
j_call: TRBJ1-4
cdr3_aa: CAISDRDRGRNEKLFF
cdr3_nt: TGTGCCATCAGTGACCGGGACAGGGGGCGGAATGAAAAACTGTTTTTT

v_call: TRBV27
d_call: TRBD1
clone_size: NA
j_call: TRBJ2-2
cdr3_aa: CASSLSITLARGQGNTGELFF
cdr3_nt: TGTGCCAGCAGTTTATCGATAACCTTGGCAAGAGGACAGGGGAACACCGGGGAGCTGTTTTTT

v_call: TRBV12-3/TRBV12-4
d_call: TRBD2
clone_size: NA
j_call: TRBJ2-7
cdr3_aa: CASGLAALYEQYF
cdr3_nt: TGTGCCAGCGGGCTAGCGGCCCTTTACGAGCAGTACTTC

v_call: TRBV6-4
d_call: TRBD2
clone_size: many
j_call: TRBJ2-5
cdr3_aa: CASSSGMQETQYF
cdr3_nt: TGTGCCAGCAGTAGCGGGATGCAAGAGACCCAGTACTTC

v_call: TRBV7-9
d_call: NA
clone_size: NA
j_call: TRBJ1-1
cdr3_aa: CASSARVFTGTEAFF
cdr3_nt: TGTGCCAGCAGCGCAAGGGTGTTTACGGGGACTGAAGCTTTCTTT

v_call: TRBV7-3
d_call: NA
clone_size: NA
j_call: TRBJ1-1
cdr3_aa: CASSLRWGADANTEAFF
cdr3_nt: TGTGCCAGCAGCTTAAGGTGGGGAGCGGACGCGAACACTGAAGCTTTCTTT

v_call: TRBV11-2
d_call: TRBD2
clone_size: NA
j_call: TRBJ2-5
cdr3_aa: CASSFLSGRAQETQYF
cdr3_nt: TGTGCCAGCAGCTTTTTAAGCGGGAGGGCCCAGGAGACCCAGTACTTC

v_call: TRBV27
d_call: TRBD1
clone_size: NA
j_call: TRBJ1-5
cdr3_aa: CASGQDVTANQPQHF
cdr3_nt: TGTGCCAGCGGACAGGACGTAACGGCGAATCAGCCCCAGCATTTT

v_call: TRBV28
d_call: TRBD2
clone_size: NA
j_call: TRBJ2-3
cdr3_aa: CASSSRIGLAGADTQYF
cdr3_nt: TGTGCCAGCAGTTCCCGCATTGGACTAGCGGGAGCAGATACGCAGTATTTT

v_call: TRBV28
d_call: NA
clone_size: NA
j_call: TRBJ1-5
cdr3_aa: CASNIGGVEQPQHF
cdr3_nt: TGTGCCAGCAATATAGGGGGGGTAGAGCAGCCCCAGCATTTT

v_call: TRBV5-1
d_call: TRBD1
clone_size: NA
j_call: TRBJ1-2
cdr3_aa: CASSMTGDYGYTF
cdr3_nt: TGCGCCAGCAGCATGACAGGGGACTATGGCTACACCTTC

v_call: TRBV2
d_call: NA
clone_size: NA
j_call: TRBJ2-6
cdr3_aa: CASSGWGDPRVLAGANVLTF
cdr3_nt: TGTGCCAGCAGTGGGTGGGGGGACCCTAGGGTCCTCGCCGGGGCCAACGTCCTGACTTTC

v_call: TRBV10-3
d_call: TRBD2
clone_size: few
j_call: TRBJ2-1
cdr3_aa: CAISPGLAGSNEQFF
cdr3_nt: TGTGCCATCAGTCCGGGACTAGCGGGGTCCAATGAGCAGTTCTTC

v_call: TRBV11-3
d_call: NA
clone_size: NA
j_call: TRBJ1-1
cdr3_aa: CASSLYPAEQGMNTEAFF
cdr3_nt: TGTGCCAGCAGCTTGTACCCCGCGGAACAAGGAATGAACACTGAAGCTTTCTTT

v_call: TRBV6-2/TRBV6-3
d_call: TRBD1
clone_size: NA
j_call: TRBJ1-5
cdr3_aa: CASSTRDRASYSNQPQHF
cdr3_nt: TGTGCCAGCAGTACCCGGGACAGGGCTTCTTATAGCAATCAGCCCCAGCATTTT

v_call: TRBV5-1
d_call: NA
clone_size: NA
j_call: TRBJ1-6
cdr3_aa: CASSKDSTLYNSPLHF
cdr3_nt: TGCGCCAGCAGCAAGGACAGTACTCTTTATAATTCACCCCTCCACTTT

v_call: TRBV12-3/TRBV12-4
d_call: TRBD1
clone_size: NA
j_call: TRBJ1-5
cdr3_aa: CASTPTGVQPQHF
cdr3_nt: TGTGCCAGCACCCCGACAGGGGTGCAGCCCCAGCATTTT

v_call: TRBV3-1/TRBV3-2
d_call: NA
clone_size: NA
j_call: TRBJ1-4
cdr3_aa: CASSQPGGIEKLFF
cdr3_nt: TGTGCCAGCAGCCAACCAGGAGGTATTGAAAAACTGTTTTTT

v_call: TRBV9
d_call: NA
clone_size: NA
j_call: TRBJ1-5
cdr3_aa: CASSARPLGPQHF
cdr3_nt: TGTGCCAGCAGCGCTAGACCCCTGGGGCCCCAGCATTTT

v_call: TRBV4-3
d_call: TRBD1
clone_size: NA
j_call: TRBJ1-1
cdr3_aa: CASSQDRTGSAFF
cdr3_nt: TGCGCCAGCAGCCAAGATCGGACAGGGTCTGCTTTCTTT

v_call: TRBV4-3
d_call: TRBD2
clone_size: NA
j_call: TRBJ2-3
cdr3_aa: CASSHGTSGRSADTQYF
cdr3_nt: TGCGCCAGCAGCCACGGGACTAGCGGGAGGTCGGCAGATACGCAGTATTTT

v_call: TRBV28
d_call: TRBD2
clone_size: NA
j_call: TRBJ2-5
cdr3_aa: CASSRTSGRGRQETQYF
cdr3_nt: TGTGCCAGCAGTCGGACTAGCGGGAGGGGCCGACAAGAGACCCAGTACTTC

v_call: TRBV4-1
d_call: TRBD2
clone_size: many
j_call: TRBJ2-1
cdr3_aa: CASSQATRLAGNEQFF
cdr3_nt: TGCGCCAGCAGCCAAGCAACCAGACTAGCGGGTAATGAGCAGTTCTTC

v_call: TRBV27
d_call: TRBD2
clone_size: NA
j_call: TRBJ2-1
cdr3_aa: CASSPRTSGSGTYNEQFF
cdr3_nt: TGTGCCAGCAGTCCCCGGACTAGCGGGAGTGGCACCTACAATGAGCAGTTCTTC

v_call: TRBV6-1
d_call: NA
clone_size: NA
j_call: TRBJ1-5
cdr3_aa: CASSDISRNQPQHF
cdr3_nt: TGTGCCAGCAGTGACATATCGCGAAATCAGCCCCAGCATTTT

v_call: TRBV6-5
d_call: TRBD1
clone_size: NA
j_call: TRBJ2-3
cdr3_aa: CASSYYGQGADTQYF
cdr3_nt: TGTGCCAGCAGTTACTATGGACAGGGCGCAGATACGCAGTATTTT

v_call: TRBV9
d_call: NA
clone_size: NA
j_call: TRBJ2-3
cdr3_aa: CASSVGKDTQYF
cdr3_nt: TGTGCCAGCAGCGTAGGTAAAGATACGCAGTATTTT

v_call: TRBV4-1
d_call: TRBD2
clone_size: NA
j_call: TRBJ2-7
cdr3_aa: CASSSGLAAYEQYF
cdr3_nt: TGCGCCAGCAGCTCGGGACTAGCGGCCTACGAGCAGTACTTC

v_call: TRBV29-1
d_call: NA
clone_size: NA
j_call: TRBJ1-2
cdr3_aa: CSVGQGGYGYTF
cdr3_nt: TGCAGCGTTGGCCAGGGAGGGTATGGCTACACCTTC

v_call: TRBV6-2/TRBV6-3
d_call: NA
clone_size: NA
j_call: TRBJ2-2
cdr3_aa: CASSGQPGPPNTGELFF
cdr3_nt: TGTGCCAGCAGCGGACAGCCCGGACCCCCGAACACCGGGGAGCTGTTTTTT

v_call: TRBV5-1
d_call: NA
clone_size: NA
j_call: TRBJ1-1
cdr3_aa: CASSIRSGTENTEAFF
cdr3_nt: TGCGCCAGCAGCATACGATCCGGGACTGAAAACACTGAAGCTTTCTTT